This TCR beta chain was found in a study of a mutant IDH1 vaccine in newly diagnosed glioma (dated by TCRdb to the early 2020s). Concerning the study at large: Vaccination was initiated 4-6 weeks after radiotherapy alone, or concurrently with temozolomide cycles in the chemotherapy-containing groups. Of the approximately 33 treated patients, approximately 62% were male and 37.5% were female, and a mean age of approximately 40 years was recorded. Prior to enrollment, patients had been given standard therapy consisting of radiotherapy alone, temozolomide alone, or radiochemotherapy with temozolomide, with the combination given to most patients. The week-35 safety follow-up took place at visit V12, and the week-47 end of study took place at visit V13. Peripheral blood was drawn at six visits: V03 (baseline), V05, V07, V10, V12 and V13. For exploratory analyses, fewer than 30 treated patients had longitudinal TCRB deep sequencing done wherever samples were available. Paper-wide results and their limitations: The authors stated that sample limitations prevented analyses of patient blood samples from being reproduced. No apparent relationship was observed between pseudoprogression and alterations in the top peripheral T cell clonotypes detected by TCRB sequencing. Immune responses induced by the vaccine were seen in 90% to 95% of patients across multiple MHC alleles. Selection of PBMC samples for TCRB deep sequencing was based on availability.

As for this clone: This clone's antigen is unknown. Sequence at one end of the junction differs from germline and may be a read error.

The receptor library was made with the immunoSEQ multiplex PCR assay. Rearranged TCR beta chain sequences were amplified with the hsTCRB Kit following the manufacturer's protocol. Sequencing of TCRB libraries was carried out on an Illumina MiSeq. The source study handled its data this way. Demultiplexing, trimming and gene mapping were performed with the kit vendor's proprietary platform. This immuneACCESS table, as held by TCRdb, lists in-frame sequences with V and J called but not all clones. Of the missing ones, under half trace to an unresolved V gene in checked studies; the others have no known cause. Clone size and the V and J calls come from that table; the DNA yielded D and trimming. For this sample there are roughly 64,000 clones; under 85% appear just once. The ten largest clones take up 4.5% to 5% of the sample. The time point label, read with the paper, signifies: week 35, safety follow-up. Each vaccine dose was 300 ug of a 20-mer mutant IDH1 peptide in Montanide, given subcutaneously with topical imiquimod. Patients were given eight vaccinations, in weeks 1, 3, 5, 7, 11, 15, 19 and 23, which matched visits V03 through V10. All donors had newly diagnosed IDH1-mutant astrocytomas of WHO grade 3 or 4 that showed loss of nuclear ATRX. The samples were drawn from NOA16, a multicentre, single-arm, open-label phase I trial in Germany that tested a mutant IDH1 peptide vaccine in humans for the first time. Genomic DNA for TCRB sequencing was extracted from EDTA blood using the DNeasy Blood and Tissue Kit.

The germline V gene provides CDR1 LGHNA and CDR2 YSLEER. CDR3 length: 15 amino acids, cysteine to phenylalanine. The read is trimmed to its CDR3 DNA, 45 bases read in frame from base 1. Source: PBMCs, taken from a glioma patient whose treatment included an IDH1 peptide vaccine. Recombination linked TRBV4-3 to TRBJ2-1; 10 central nucleotides agree with TRBD2. The receptor was derived from a man aged 50 or older with glioma. Here the CDR3 is given as CASSQGTAGGEDWVF. The DNA reads as follows: TGCGCCAGCAGCCAAGGCACAGCGGGGGGGGAAGACTGGGTCTTC.